The T cell receptor (beta chain) described here comes from a study of blood T cell repertoires in COVID-19 (dated by TCRdb to about 2020). In terms of the full investigation: Samples from collaborators originated in the United States, Italy and Spain and spanned both the acute and convalescent phases of COVID-19. A de-identified subject ID, COVID-19 status, age in years and sex were almost always included in the sample metadata. The repertoires were released in a freely available public database intended as a resource for research on the immune response to SARS-CoV-2. Where available, HLA class I and class II types were obtained from metadata supplied by the sample provider rather than from assay-based typing. The material from the prospective study consisted of cDNA or gDNA derived from T cells, B-cell-depleted T cells, or PBMCs. Samples came from the ongoing ImmuneRACE study (first 160 participants) plus 1,254 subjects from 6 global collaborators. Subjects who had been exposed to COVID-19, were actively infected with it, or had recovered from it provided the deeply sampled blood TCRbeta repertoires that made up the dataset.

Results the study describes overall, beyond this receptor: The amount of clinical and demographic metadata varied by source and participant and was provided uncurated.

The immunoSEQ Assay, a bias-controlled multiplex PCR, was used to amplify TCRbeta CDR3 regions from genomic DNA. On the study's bioinformatics: Nucleated cell counts per sample were estimated from amplification of reference gene primers within the assay. Sequence reads were collapsed and filtered to measure the absolute abundance of every unique TCRbeta CDR3 rearrangement. For each sample, productive Simpson clonality was calculated as the square root of Simpson's diversity index across productive rearrangements. Here the immuneACCESS table is served through TCRdb, limited to in-frame sequences with V and J called. Missing clones are a known gap in these copies; in checked studies unresolved V genes cover under half, and the rest lacks a known reason. D and trimming come from the DNA, and the V and J calls and clone size come from that table. A total of about 110,000 clones appear in this sample, 55% to 75% of them only once. Of the sample, around 1.9% is held by the ten largest clones.

Reading from cysteine to phenylalanine, the CDR3 counts 13 amino acids. Of the read, only the CDR3 DNA is kept; its 39 bases are in frame from base 1. The germline V gene gives CDR1 as MDHEN and CDR2 as SYDVKM. Trimming takes 6 bases from V and 0 bases from J, and the germline ends sit 6 bases apart. For this clone: This receptor's antigen is unknown. Base qualities are not at hand, and no much larger clone is one base apart.

The collaborating institutions used their own protocols to collect whole blood in K2EDTA tubes. Collaborator samples were shipped for TCRbeta analysis as frozen whole blood, isolated PBMCs, or DNA extracted from either sample type. The sample consisted of peripheral blood. The rearranged chain carries TRBV28 and TRBJ1-3, with no D gene named confidently. The sequence came from a woman aged 40-49 years with acute or convalescent COVID-19. The sequenced DNA is TGTGCCAGCAGAACAGTCTCTGGAAACACCATATATTTT. It translates as CASRTVSGNTIYF.